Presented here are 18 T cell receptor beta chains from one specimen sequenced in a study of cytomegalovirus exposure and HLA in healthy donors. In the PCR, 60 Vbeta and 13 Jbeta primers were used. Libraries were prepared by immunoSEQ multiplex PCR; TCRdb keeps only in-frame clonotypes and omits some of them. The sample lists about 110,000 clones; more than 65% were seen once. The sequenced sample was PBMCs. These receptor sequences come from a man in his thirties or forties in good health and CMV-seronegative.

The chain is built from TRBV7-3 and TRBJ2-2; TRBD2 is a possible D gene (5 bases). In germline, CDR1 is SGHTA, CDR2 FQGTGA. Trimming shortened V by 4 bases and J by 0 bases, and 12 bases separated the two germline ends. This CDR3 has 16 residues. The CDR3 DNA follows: TGTGCCAGCAGCTCTCGTTTCGGGGCGAACACCGGGGAGCTGTTTTTT. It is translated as CASSSRFGANTGELFF. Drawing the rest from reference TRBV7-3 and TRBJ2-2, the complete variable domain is GAGVSQTPSNKVTEKGKYVELRCDPISGHTALYWYRQSLGQGPEFLIYFQGTGAADDSGLPNDRFFAVRPEGSVSTLKIQRTERGDSAVYLCASSSRFGANTGELFFGEGSRLTVL.

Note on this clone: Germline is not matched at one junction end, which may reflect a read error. CDR3 in DNA: TGTGCCAACAGCCAAGATCGGGACAGGCGAACCTACGAGCAGTACTTC. This encodes CANSQDRDRRTYEQYF. V is TRBV4-2 and J is TRBJ2-7; TRBD1 matches at 8 bases. This CDR3 has 16 residues. CDR1 and CDR2 from the germline V gene are LGHNA and YNFKEQ.

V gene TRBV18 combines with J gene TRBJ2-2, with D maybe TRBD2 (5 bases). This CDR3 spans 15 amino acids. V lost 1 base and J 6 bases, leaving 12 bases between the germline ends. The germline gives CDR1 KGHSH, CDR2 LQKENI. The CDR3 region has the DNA TGTGCCAGCTCACCACAAGAGGGTAGAGCCGGGGAGCTGTTTTTT. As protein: CASSPQEGRAGELFF.

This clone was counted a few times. CDR3 in DNA: TGTGCCAGCAGTGAAAAGCGGACCTACAATGAGCAGTTCTTC. Protein product: CASSEKRTYNEQFF. This chain joins TRBV2 and TRBJ2-1; TRBD2 might be the D (5 bases). V lost 2 bases and J lost 2, with 7 bases in between. Looked up from germline, CDR1 is SNHLY and CDR2 is FYNNEI. There are 14 residues in the CDR3.

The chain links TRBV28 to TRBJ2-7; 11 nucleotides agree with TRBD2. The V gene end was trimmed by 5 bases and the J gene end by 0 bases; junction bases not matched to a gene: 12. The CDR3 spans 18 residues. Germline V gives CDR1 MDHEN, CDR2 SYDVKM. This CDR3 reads CASSPSGLAELDSYEQYF. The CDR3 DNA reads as TGTGCCAGCAGTCCCTCGGGACTAGCGGAACTGGACTCCTACGAGCAGTACTTC.

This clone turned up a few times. CDR3: CASSRSTSGRSVETQYF. CDR3 DNA: TGCGCCAGCAGCCGATCGACTAGCGGGAGGAGTGTGGAGACCCAGTACTTC. The rearrangement joins TRBV5-1 to TRBJ2-5, with TRBD2 identical over 13 bases. Trimming cost V 4 bases and J 5 bases; bases outside gene matches: 11. The CDR3 consists of 17 residues. Germline values: CDR1 SGHRS, CDR2 YFSETQ.

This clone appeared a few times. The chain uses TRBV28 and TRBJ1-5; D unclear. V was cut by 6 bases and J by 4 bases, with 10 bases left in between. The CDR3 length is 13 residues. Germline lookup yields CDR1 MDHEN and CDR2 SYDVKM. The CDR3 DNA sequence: TGTGCCAGCAGGGAACAGCCGAATCAGCCCCAGCATTTT. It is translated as CASREQPNQPQHF.

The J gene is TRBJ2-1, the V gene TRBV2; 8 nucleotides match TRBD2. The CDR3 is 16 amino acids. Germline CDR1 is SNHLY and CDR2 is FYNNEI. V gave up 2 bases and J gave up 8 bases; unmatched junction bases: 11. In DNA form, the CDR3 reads TGTGCCAGCAGTGAATATTCAAGCGGGAGTATAGATGAGCAGTTCTTC. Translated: CASSEYSSGSIDEQFF.

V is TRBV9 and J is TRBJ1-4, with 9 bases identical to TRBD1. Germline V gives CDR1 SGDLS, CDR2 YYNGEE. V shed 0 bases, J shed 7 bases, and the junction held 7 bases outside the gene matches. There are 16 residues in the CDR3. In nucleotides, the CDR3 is TGTGCCAGCAGCGTAGAGACCGGGACAGGGAGTGAAAAACTGTTTTTT. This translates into CASSVETGTGSEKLFF.

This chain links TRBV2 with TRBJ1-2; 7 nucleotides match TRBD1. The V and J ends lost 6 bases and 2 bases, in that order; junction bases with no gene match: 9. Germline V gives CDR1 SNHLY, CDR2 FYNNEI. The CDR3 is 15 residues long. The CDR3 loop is CASSDELQGNYGYTF. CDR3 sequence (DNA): TGTGCCAGCAGCGACGAATTACAGGGGAACTATGGCTACACCTTC.

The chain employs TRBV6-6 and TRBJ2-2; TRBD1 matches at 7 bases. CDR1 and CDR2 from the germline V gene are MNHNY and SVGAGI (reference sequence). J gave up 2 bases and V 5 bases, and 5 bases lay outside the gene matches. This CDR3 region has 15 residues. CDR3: CASSTGTENTGELFF. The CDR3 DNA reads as TGTGCCAGCAGTACCGGGACAGAAAACACCGGGGAGCTGTTTTTT.

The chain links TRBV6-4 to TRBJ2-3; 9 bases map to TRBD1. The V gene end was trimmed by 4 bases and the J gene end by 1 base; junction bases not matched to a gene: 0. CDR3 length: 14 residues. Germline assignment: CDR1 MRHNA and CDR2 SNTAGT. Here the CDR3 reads CASSGTGGTDTQYF. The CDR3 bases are TGTGCCAGCAGTGGGACAGGGGGCACAGATACGCAGTATTTT.

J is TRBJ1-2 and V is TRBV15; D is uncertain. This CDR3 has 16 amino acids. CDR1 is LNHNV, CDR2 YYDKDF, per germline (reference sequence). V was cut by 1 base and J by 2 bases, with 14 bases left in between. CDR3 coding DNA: TGTGCCACCAGCAGAGGGGAGGCCCTGGGGAACTATGGCTACACCTTC. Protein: CATSRGEALGNYGYTF.

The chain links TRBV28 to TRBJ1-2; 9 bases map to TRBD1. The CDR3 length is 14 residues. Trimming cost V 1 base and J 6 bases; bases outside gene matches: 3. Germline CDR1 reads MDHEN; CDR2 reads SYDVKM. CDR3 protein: CASSLLGQGHGYTF. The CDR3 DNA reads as TGTGCCAGCAGTTTATTGGGACAGGGCCATGGCTACACCTTC.

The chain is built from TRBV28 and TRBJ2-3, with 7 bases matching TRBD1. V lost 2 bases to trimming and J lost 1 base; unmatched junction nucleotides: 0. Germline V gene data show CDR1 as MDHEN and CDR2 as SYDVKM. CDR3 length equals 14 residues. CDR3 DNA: TGTGCCAGCAGTTTACAGGGGGGCACAGATACGCAGTATTTT. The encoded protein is CASSLQGGTDTQYF. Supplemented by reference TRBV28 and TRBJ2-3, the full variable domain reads DVKVTQSSRYLVKRTGEKVFLECVQDMDHENMFWYRQDPGLGLRLIYFSYDVKMKEKGDIPEGYSVSREKKERFSLILESASTNQTSMYLCASSLQGGTDTQYFGPGTRLTVL.

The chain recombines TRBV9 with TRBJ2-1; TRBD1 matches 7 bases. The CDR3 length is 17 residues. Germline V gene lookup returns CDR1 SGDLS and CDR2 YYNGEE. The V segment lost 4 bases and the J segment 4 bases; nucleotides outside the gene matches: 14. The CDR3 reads CASSIRQGDLKYNEQFF. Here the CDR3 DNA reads TGTGCCAGCAGCATAAGACAGGGTGATCTAAAATACAATGAGCAGTTCTTC.

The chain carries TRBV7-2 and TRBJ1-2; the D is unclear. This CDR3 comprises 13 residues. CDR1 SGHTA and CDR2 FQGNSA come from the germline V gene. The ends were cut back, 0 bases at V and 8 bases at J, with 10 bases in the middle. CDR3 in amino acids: CASSLALRRGYTF. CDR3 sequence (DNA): TGTGCCAGCAGCTTAGCCCTACGTCGAGGCTACACCTTC.

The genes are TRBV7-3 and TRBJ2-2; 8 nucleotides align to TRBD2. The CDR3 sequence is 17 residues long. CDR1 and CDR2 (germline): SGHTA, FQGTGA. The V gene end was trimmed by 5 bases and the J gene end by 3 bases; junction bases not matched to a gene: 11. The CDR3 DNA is TGTGCCAGCAGCCCATACCTGGGGACTAGAGACACCGGGGAGCTGTTTTTT. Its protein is CASSPYLGTRDTGELFF. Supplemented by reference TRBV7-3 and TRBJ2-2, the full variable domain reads GAGVSQTPSNKVTEKGKYVELRCDPISGHTALYWYRQSLGQGPEFLIYFQGTGAADDSGLPNDRFFAVRPEGSVSTLKIQRTERGDSAVYLCASSPYLGTRDTGELFFGEGSRLTVL.